The clone carrying this T cell receptor (beta chain) was observed a single time. Its antigen is still unknown. The sample belongs to a study of chemoradiotherapy in HPV16-positive cancers. Points from the study as a whole: During treatment, candidate HPV-specific clones and E7-related motifs expanded in tumor. Functional assays defining HPV-specific T cells used only a couple of HPV16-positive patients.

The assay was immunoSEQ multiplex PCR, and TCRdb's table has in-frame clones only and misses some. The sample holds tens of thousands of clones, over 90% seen once. This sample comprised blood, obtained from a patient who underwent chemoradiotherapy. The sequence derives from a human donor with HPV-associated anogenital cancer.

The CDR3 loop is CASSISGLQETQYF. CDR3 DNA: TGTGCCAGCAGTATATCGGGCCTACAAGAGACCCAGTACTTC. The chain links TRBV28 to TRBJ2-5; D ambiguous. The CDR3 sequence is 14 residues long. Germline V gene data show CDR1 as MDHEN and CDR2 as SYDVKM. V was cut by 5 bases and J by 2 bases, with 12 bases left in between.